The 10 T cell receptor beta chains presented below share a single source sample, sequenced in a study of T cells in Graves' hyperthyroidism and ophthalmopathy. Researchers took RNA transcripts and amplified the TCR beta CDR3 regions from them. The HTBI primer set was used in a first-round RT-PCR of the TCR CDR3. TCRdb re-derived calls from the multiplex PCR reads in MiXCR, one entry per CDR3 protein. The data contain approximately 400,000 distinct CDR3 sequences, approximately 17% of them singletons. Material for sequencing was blood. These receptors originate from a man aged 18 to 30 with Graves' ophthalmopathy.

This clonotype showed up many times. This chain joins TRBV5-1 and TRBJ2-2; weak D call: TRBD2 (5 bases). This CDR3 spans 15 amino acids. V lost 1 base and J 0 bases, leaving 7 bases between the germline ends. The germline CDR1 and CDR2 sequences are SGHRS and YFSETQ. In DNA form, the CDR3 reads TGCGCCAGCAGCTTGTTACTAGCGAACACCGGGGAGCTGTTTTTT. Its translation: CASSLLLANTGELFF.

This chain links TRBV15 with TRBJ1-1; D ambiguous. The CDR3 is made up of 13 amino acids. Germline V gene data show CDR1 as LNHNV and CDR2 as YYDKDF (reference sequence). The germline V and J ends were trimmed by 0 bases and 3 bases, with 5 bases remaining between them. CDR3 DNA sequence: TGTGCCACCAGCAGAGATATCCACACTGAAGCTTTCTTT. Its translation is CATSRDIHTEAFF.

There are many counts of this clonotype. The chain has TRBV9 and TRBJ2-3; 11 bases match TRBD1. Germline V gene lookup returns CDR1 SGDLS and CDR2 YYNGEE. The V gene end was trimmed by 0 bases and the J gene end by 2 bases; junction bases not matched to a gene: 5. The CDR3 has 17 amino acids. CDR3: CASSVAGTGGLTDTQYF. Written as DNA, the CDR3 is TGTGCCAGCAGCGTAGCTGGGACAGGGGGGCTCACAGATACGCAGTATTTT.

This clonotype was observed many times. The chain is built from TRBV5-5 and TRBJ1-1; D gene ambiguous. The ends were cut back, 0 bases at V and 12 bases at J, with 12 bases in the middle. This CDR3 comprises 12 residues. Looked up from germline, CDR1 is SGHKS and CDR2 is YYEKEE (reference sequence). The CDR3 coding sequence is TGTGCCAGCAGCTTGGCCAAGCAGGCATCTTTCTTT. This codes for CASSLAKQASFF.

V and J are TRBV7-9 and TRBJ2-2, with unresolved D. The V gene lost 10 bases and the J gene lost 5 bases, with 17 bases spanning the gap. The CDR3 extends over 14 amino acids. CDR1 and CDR2 from the germline V gene are SEHNR and FQNEAQ (reference sequence). Here the CDR3 DNA reads TGTGCCACCCTGACGACCGCTGTGACCGGGGAGCTGTTTTTT. This sequence encodes CATLTTAVTGELFF.

On this clonotype itself: The likely explanation is a read error, given a far larger clone one base away. This rearrangement joins TRBV12-3 or TRBV12-4 to TRBJ2-3; 9 positions match TRBD2. The CDR3 has 14 residues. CDR3 amino acids: CASSLAGSTDTRYF. CDR3 nucleotide sequence: TGTGCCAGCAGCCTAGCGGGGAGCACAGATACGCGGTATTTT.

This clonotype was observed a handful of times. The chain couples TRBV4-1 to TRBJ2-5; no reliable D call. There are 13 residues in the CDR3. Trimming shortened V by 1 base and J by 5 bases, and 8 bases separated the two germline ends. Per the germline V gene, CDR1 is MGHRA and CDR2 is YSYEKL. CDR3 bases: TGCGCCAGCAGCCAAGGCCGCCTGGAGACCCAGTACTTC. This codes for CASSQGRLETQYF.

V is TRBV28 and J is TRBJ2-3; possibly TRBD1 for D (6 bases). This CDR3 comprises 14 residues. The ends were cut back, 6 bases at V and 2 bases at J, with 12 bases in the middle. CDR1 and CDR2 from the germline V gene are MDHEN and SYDVKM. The CDR3 DNA sequence: TGTGCCAGCAGGGGGTGGACAGCCACAGATACGCAGTATTTT. Protein product: CASRGWTATDTQYF.

The chain joins TRBV3-1 to TRBJ2-4; a possible D gene is TRBD1 (6 bases). Germline lookup yields CDR1 LGHDT and CDR2 YNNKEL (reference sequence). Trimming removed 4 bases from V and 0 bases from J, with 16 bases in between. The CDR3 runs 17 residues. As DNA, the CDR3 is TGTGCCAGCAGCCCGATTCAGTGGGGGCGAGCCAAAAACATTCAGTACTTC. Residues: CASSPIQWGRAKNIQYF.

V is TRBV29-1 and J is TRBJ1-1; the match to TRBD1 covers 7 bases. V gave up 5 bases and J gave up 3 bases; unmatched junction bases: 6. The CDR3 sequence is 13 residues long. In germline, CDR1 is SQVTM, CDR2 ANQGSEA. CDR3 in amino acids: CSVSVTGDTEAFF. The CDR3 DNA reads as TGCAGCGTTTCCGTTACAGGGGACACTGAAGCTTTCTTT.